The clone carrying this TCR beta chain was found a few times. The target antigen is unknown. CDR1 and CDR2 from the germline V gene are SGHTA and FQGTGA. The J segment lost 8 bases and the V segment lost 5 bases, leaving 7 bases of the junction unmatched. This CDR3 is 14 amino acids long. This sample was included in a study of T cells in Graves' hyperthyroidism and ophthalmopathy. Study-wide context: Staff took peripheral blood when the initial diagnosis was made, before any treatment began.

Researchers amplified the TCR beta CDR3 regions from RNA transcripts. TCR CDR3 regions were first amplified by RT-PCR with HTBI primers. In TCRdb, the multiplex PCR reads were re-called with MiXCR into one record per CDR3 protein. The sample consists of roughly 290,000 distinct CDR3 sequences, 15% to 20% of them appearing once. Uncontrolled infection, other autoimmune disease, pregnancy or lactation led to exclusion. Overall study results and limits: A model built on 13 V-J features separated ophthalmopathy from stable hyperthyroidism. Most clonotypes that expanded in the thyroid above 0.001 also showed up in blood.

Sequenced input: blood. The genes are TRBV7-3 and TRBJ2-1; 9 bases line up with TRBD2. The clonotype originates from a woman aged 60 to 75 with Graves' ophthalmopathy. The CDR3: CASSKSSGSDEQFF. In nucleotides, the CDR3 is TGTGCCAGCAGCAAAAGTAGCGGGAGCGATGAGCAGTTCTTC.